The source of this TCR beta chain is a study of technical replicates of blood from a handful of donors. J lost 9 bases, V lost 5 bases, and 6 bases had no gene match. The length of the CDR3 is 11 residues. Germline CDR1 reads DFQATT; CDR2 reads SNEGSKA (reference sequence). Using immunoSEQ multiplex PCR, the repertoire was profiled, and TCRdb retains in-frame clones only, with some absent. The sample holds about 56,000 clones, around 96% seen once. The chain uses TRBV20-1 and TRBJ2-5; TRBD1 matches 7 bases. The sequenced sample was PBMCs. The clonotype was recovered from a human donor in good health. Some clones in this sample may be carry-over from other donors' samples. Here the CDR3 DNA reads TGCAGTGCTCCGACAGGGCGGGCCCAGTACTTC. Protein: CSAPTGRAQYF.